The clone carrying this TCR beta chain was picked up a small number of times. Antigen: not known. The same CDR3 can be traced to other DNA sequences in this sample. Per germline, CDR1 LNHDA and CDR2 SQIVND (reference sequence). V lost 4 bases to trimming and J lost 2 bases; unmatched junction nucleotides: 1. The CDR3 extends over 14 amino acids. Authors' data handling: As immunoSEQ supplied junction-only sequences (without quality scores), filtering differed. TCRdb's copy holds only in-frame clones and misses some; the assay was immunoSEQ multiplex PCR. V and J calls and clone size are as listed in that table; D and trimming were resolved from the DNA. Of just over 2,000,000 clones listed, 90% to 95% are singletons. This record comes from a study of shared clonotypes between healthy human individuals. About the study: Three plates each covered CD4 naive and memory; CD8 naive two, CD8 memory one. Study-wide results and limits: Sequencing depth was a factor that was expected to affect clonotype sharing among donors.

The receptor's source is a man aged 18 to 30 in good health. Sequencing used naive CD4+ T cells sorted from blood. The subset denotes: CD45RA+ positively selected. The chain employs TRBV19 and TRBJ2-7; 11 nucleotides agree with TRBD1. The CDR3 sequence is CASSKGQGAYEQYF. In nucleotides, the CDR3 is TGTGCCAGTAGTAAGGGACAGGGGGCCTACGAGCAGTACTTC.